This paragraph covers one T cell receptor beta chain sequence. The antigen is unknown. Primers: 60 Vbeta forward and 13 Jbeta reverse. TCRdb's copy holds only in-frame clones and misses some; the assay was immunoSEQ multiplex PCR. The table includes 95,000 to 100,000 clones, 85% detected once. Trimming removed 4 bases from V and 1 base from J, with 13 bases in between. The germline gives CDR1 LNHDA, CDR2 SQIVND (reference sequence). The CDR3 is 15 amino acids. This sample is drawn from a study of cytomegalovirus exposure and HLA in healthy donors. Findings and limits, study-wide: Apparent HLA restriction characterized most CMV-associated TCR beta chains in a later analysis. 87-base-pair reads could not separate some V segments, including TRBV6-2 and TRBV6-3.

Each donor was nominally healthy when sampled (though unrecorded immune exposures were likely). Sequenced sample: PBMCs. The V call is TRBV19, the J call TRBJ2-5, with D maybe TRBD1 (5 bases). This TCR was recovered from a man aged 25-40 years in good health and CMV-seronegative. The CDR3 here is CASSTRQSPQETQYF. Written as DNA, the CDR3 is TGTGCCAGTAGTACCCGACAGAGCCCCCAAGAGACCCAGTACTTC.